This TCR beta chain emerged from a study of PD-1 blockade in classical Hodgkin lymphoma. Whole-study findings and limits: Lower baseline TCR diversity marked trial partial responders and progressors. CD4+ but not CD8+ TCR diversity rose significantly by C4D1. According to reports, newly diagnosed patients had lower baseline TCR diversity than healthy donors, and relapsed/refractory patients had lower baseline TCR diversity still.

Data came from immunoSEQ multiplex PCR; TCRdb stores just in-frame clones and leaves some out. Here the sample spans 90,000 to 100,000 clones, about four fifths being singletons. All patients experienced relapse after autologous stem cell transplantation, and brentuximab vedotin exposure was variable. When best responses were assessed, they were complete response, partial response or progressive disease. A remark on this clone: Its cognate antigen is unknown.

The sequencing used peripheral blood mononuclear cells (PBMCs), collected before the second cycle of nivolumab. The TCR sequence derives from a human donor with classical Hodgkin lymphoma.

The CDR3 nucleotides are TGCGCCAGCAGCATACAGGGGGCTGGGGAGACCCAGTACTTC. Its translation: CASSIQGAGETQYF. V gene TRBV5-1 combines with J gene TRBJ2-5; 9 bases are a match to TRBD1. Germline V gene data show CDR1 as SGHRS and CDR2 as YFSETQ. V trimming: 4 bases; J trimming: 5 bases; junction bases outside the gene matches: 6. CDR3 length equals 14 residues.